This record concerns one T cell receptor beta chain sequence. Some clones are missing from TCRdb's copy, which holds only in-frame ones; the method was immunoSEQ multiplex PCR. Among roughly 700,000 clones listed, more than 80% were seen once. Trimming stripped 4 bases from V and 5 bases from J, with 19 bases between. The CDR3 contains 15 residues. Germline V CDR1 and CDR2: SGHRS, YFSETQ. This sample was taken from a study of Ad26.COV2.S vaccination and SARS-CoV-2 variants. Specified treatment: roughly 18 received Ad26.COV2.S at low or high dose, single or two shots; several received placebo; per-sample allocation not given. Specimen acquisition occurred on day 63 following the initial vaccine or placebo injection.

The receptor comes from a person between 18 and 65 years old who received the Ad26.COV2.S COVID-19 vaccine or a placebo. Here the sequenced sample was peripheral blood, taken in a trial of Ad26.COV2.S vaccine versus placebo. V and J are TRBV5-1 and TRBJ2-7, with D possibly matching TRBD2 (5 bases). In DNA form, the CDR3 reads TGCGCCAGCAGCCGACTCCGGGGATCGATGAACGAGCAGTACTTC. Protein sequence: CASSRLRGSMNEQYF.